A selection of T cell receptor beta chains follows, all from one sample in a study of technical replicates of blood from several donors. Sequenced by immunoSEQ multiplex PCR; TCRdb stores in-frame clones only, minus some. The sample yields 90,000 to 100,000 clones, around 96% seen once. The source material was T cells isolated from PBMCs. These receptors all come from a human donor in good health. CDR3s include the opening cysteine and the closing phenylalanine or tryptophan. The D gene is left open where the match is weak. Some rows have no size entry. The others give once, few or many, or a class for an expanded clone.

size,J,V,D,CDR3,DNA
once,TRBJ2-1,TRBV7-9,TRBD2,CASSPQLAGGDNEQFF,TGTGCCAGCAGCCCCCAGCTAGCGGGAGGAGACAATGAGCAGTTCTTC
NA,TRBJ2-2,TRBV4-2,TRBD2,CASSQLAGDTGELFF,TGTGCCAGCAGCCAACTAGCGGGAGACACCGGGGAGCTGTTTTTT
NA,TRBJ1-2,TRBV10-3,NA,CAISVMGAGHGYTF,TGTGCCATCAGTGTCATGGGTGCAGGGCATGGCTACACCTTC
NA,TRBJ1-5,TRBV19,TRBD1,CASSIGDRDDGQPQHF,TGTGCCAGTAGTATCGGGGACAGGGATGACGGTCAGCCCCAGCATTTT
once,TRBJ2-6,TRBV5-5,TRBD1,CASSLRQGELSGANVLTF,TGTGCCAGCAGCTTACGGCAGGGGGAGCTCTCTGGGGCCAACGTCCTGACTTTC
NA,TRBJ1-1,TRBV19,TRBD1,CASGTALTEAFF,TGTGCCAGTGGGACAGCTCTCACTGAAGCTTTCTTT
once,TRBJ2-1,TRBV7-3,TRBD2,CASSLTAGGHYSSYNEQFF,TGTGCCAGCAGCTTAACGGCGGGAGGGCATTATAGCTCCTACAATGAGCAGTTCTTC
NA,TRBJ2-1,TRBV7-9,TRBD2,CASSGRLAGAVSYNEQFF,TGTGCCAGCAGCGGGAGGCTAGCGGGAGCTGTTTCCTACAATGAGCAGTTCTTC
once,TRBJ1-2,TRBV5-1,NA,CASSLATRSSIYGYTF,TGCGCCAGCAGCTTGGCTACCCGTTCCTCCATCTATGGCTACACCTTC
NA,TRBJ2-7,TRBV11-3,NA,CASSSTLRLEGWPYEQYF,TGTGCCAGCAGCTCAACCCTCCGGTTGGAGGGGTGGCCCTACGAGCAGTACTTC
NA,TRBJ2-1,TRBV15,TRBD2,CATSGAGEDNEQFF,TGTGCCACCAGCGGGGCGGGAGAGGACAATGAGCAGTTCTTC
NA,TRBJ1-1,TRBV7-8,NA,CASSLSVMNTEAFF,TGTGCCAGCAGCTTATCGGTGATGAACACTGAAGCTTTCTTT
NA,TRBJ2-5,TRBV27,TRBD1,CASSSGQSGETQYF,TGTGCCAGCAGTTCGGGACAGTCAGGAGAGACCCAGTACTTC
NA,TRBJ2-3,TRBV15,TRBD2,CATSPSLAGVADTQYF,TGTGCCACCAGCCCCTCTTTGGCGGGAGTTGCAGATACGCAGTATTTT
NA,TRBJ1-1,TRBV6-6,NA,CASSRLLDTEAFF,TGTGCCAGCAGTCGGTTGTTGGACACTGAAGCTTTCTTT
once,TRBJ1-6,TRBV11-3,NA,CASSLVSSPLHF,TGTGCCAGCAGCTTAGTGAGTTCACCCCTCCACTTT
NA,TRBJ2-1,TRBV10-3,TRBD2,CAISEPPTTSGINNEQFF,TGTGCCATCAGTGAGCCCCCGACAACTAGCGGGATCAACAATGAGCAGTTCTTC
once,TRBJ2-1,TRBV7-9,NA,CASSLPYPGTKQFF,TGTGCCAGCAGCCTACCTTACCCCGGGACAAAACAGTTCTTC
NA,TRBJ2-2,TRBV7-3,NA,CASSIVTGELFF,TGTGCCAGCAGTATCGTAACCGGGGAGCTGTTTTTT
NA,TRBJ2-7,TRBV18,NA,CASSPPEGVPEQYF,TGTGCCAGCTCACCACCGGAGGGAGTTCCCGAGCAGTACTTC
NA,TRBJ2-2,TRBV19,TRBD2,CASMRTSGTPNTGELFF,TGTGCCAGTATGAGGACTAGCGGGACCCCGAACACCGGGGAGCTGTTTTTT
NA,TRBJ1-1,TRBV11-3,NA,CASSLDPGSGTEAFF,TGTGCCAGCAGCTTAGATCCAGGGTCGGGCACTGAAGCTTTCTTT
NA,TRBJ2-1,TRBV6-1,NA,CASSEGPGEQYNEQFF,TGTGCCAGCAGTGAAGGCCCCGGAGAACAATACAATGAGCAGTTCTTC
NA,TRBJ2-7,TRBV5-5,TRBD1,CASSLFQGDSYEQYF,TGTGCCAGCAGCTTGTTTCAGGGGGACTCCTACGAGCAGTACTTC
NA,TRBJ2-7,TRBV29-1,NA,CSVVGGQSHEQYF,TGCAGCGTTGTGGGGGGACAGTCCCACGAGCAGTACTTC
NA,TRBJ2-7,TRBV5-1,NA,CASSLVSGSYEQYF,TGCGCCAGCAGCTTGGTTTCCGGTTCCTACGAGCAGTACTTC
NA,TRBJ1-1,TRBV29-1,NA,CSVYQGNTEAFF,TGCAGCGTTTATCAGGGTAACACTGAAGCTTTCTTT
NA,TRBJ2-7,TRBV7-9,TRBD2,CASSLGGGEYF,TGTGCCAGCAGCTTAGGGGGGGGTGAGTACTTC
NA,TRBJ1-5,TRBV28,TRBD1,CASSRTGGPNQPQHF,TGTGCCAGCAGCCGTACAGGGGGCCCCAATCAGCCCCAGCATTTT
NA,TRBJ2-5,TRBV7-7,NA,CASSPSGGTETQYF,TGTGCCAGCAGCCCGAGTGGCGGGACGGAGACCCAGTACTTC
NA,TRBJ2-1,TRBV29-1,TRBD2,CSARLAGYNEQFF,TGCAGCGCTAGACTAGCGGGTTACAATGAGCAGTTCTTC
NA,TRBJ1-1,TRBV10-3,NA,CAISESAGAEAFF,TGTGCCATCAGTGAGTCGGCAGGGGCTGAAGCTTTCTTT
NA,TRBJ2-7,TRBV27,NA,CASSLNRKYEQYF,TGTGCCAGCAGTTTAAACAGGAAGTACGAGCAGTACTTC
NA,TRBJ2-7,TRBV18,NA,CASSPERELTYEQYF,TGTGCCAGCTCACCAGAACGGGAGTTGACCTACGAGCAGTACTTC
NA,TRBJ2-5,TRBV15,NA,CATSRDKAGQYQETQYF,TGTGCCACCAGCAGAGATAAGGCAGGGCAGTACCAAGAGACCCAGTACTTC
NA,TRBJ1-4,TRBV6-1,NA,CASSEEGYRDEKLFF,TGTGCCAGCAGTGAAGAGGGGTACCGGGATGAAAAACTGTTTTTT
NA,TRBJ2-3,TRBV10-1,NA,CASSESIGGAQYF,TGCGCCAGCAGTGAGTCAATAGGAGGGGCGCAGTATTTT
NA,TRBJ2-7,TRBV7-3,TRBD2,CASSLGTSGFYEQYF,TGTGCCAGCAGCCTCGGGACTAGCGGATTCTACGAGCAGTACTTC
NA,TRBJ2-5,TRBV4-3,NA,CASSQGLEGAQYF,TGCGCCAGCAGCCAAGGTCTGGAAGGAGCCCAGTACTTC
NA,TRBJ2-3,TRBV6-1,TRBD2,CASSGQTSGTGLVKADTQYF,TGTGCCAGCAGTGGTCAGACTAGCGGGACGGGGCTGGTGAAGGCAGATACGCAGTATTTT
NA,TRBJ2-1,TRBV5-8,TRBD1,CASKYRGTYNEQFF,TGTGCCAGCAAATACAGGGGGACCTACAATGAGCAGTTCTTC
few,TRBJ2-5,TRBV25-1,NA,CASSVGQGIGTQYF,TGTGCCAGCAGTGTGGGGCAGGGGATCGGAACCCAGTACTTC
NA,TRBJ2-7,TRBV7-3,NA,CASSLNGQSYEQYF,TGTGCCAGCAGCTTAAATGGGCAGTCCTACGAGCAGTACTTC
NA,TRBJ2-7,TRBV9,TRBD2,CASSQSWGGSYEQYF,TGTGCCAGCAGCCAGTCGTGGGGGGGCTCCTACGAGCAGTACTTC
NA,TRBJ1-1,TRBV7-2,NA,CASSLTRGNTEAFF,TGTGCCAGCAGCTTAACCAGGGGGAACACTGAAGCTTTCTTT
NA,TRBJ2-3,TRBV5-1,NA,CASTFRDSLTDTQYF,TGCGCCAGTACCTTTCGGGACTCCCTCACAGATACGCAGTATTTT
NA,TRBJ2-4,TRBV6-5,TRBD2,CASSTSELAKNIQYF,TGTGCCAGCAGTACTAGCGAGCTAGCCAAAAACATTCAGTACTTC
NA,TRBJ2-5,TRBV6-1,TRBD2,CASSVTGLAGQSETQYF,TGTGCCAGCAGTGTCACGGGACTAGCGGGACAGTCAGAGACCCAGTACTTC
NA,TRBJ2-2,TRBV7-2,TRBD2,CASSWTSGTGELFF,TGTGCCAGCAGCTGGACTAGCGGGACCGGGGAGCTGTTTTTT
NA,TRBJ2-1,TRBV7-3,NA,CASSFGFSSYNEQFF,TGTGCCAGCAGTTTCGGTTTTAGCTCCTACAATGAGCAGTTCTTC
NA,TRBJ1-4,TRBV28,NA,CASSSPGSGREKLFF,TGTGCCAGCAGTTCCCCTGGGTCAGGGAGGGAAAAACTGTTTTTT
few,TRBJ2-7,TRBV10-3,NA,CAIRDSSYEQYF,TGTGCCATCAGGGACAGCTCCTACGAGCAGTACTTC
NA,TRBJ2-7,TRBV4-1,TRBD2,CASSPQAGFSYEQYF,TGCGCCAGCAGCCCCCAAGCGGGATTCTCCTACGAGCAGTACTTC